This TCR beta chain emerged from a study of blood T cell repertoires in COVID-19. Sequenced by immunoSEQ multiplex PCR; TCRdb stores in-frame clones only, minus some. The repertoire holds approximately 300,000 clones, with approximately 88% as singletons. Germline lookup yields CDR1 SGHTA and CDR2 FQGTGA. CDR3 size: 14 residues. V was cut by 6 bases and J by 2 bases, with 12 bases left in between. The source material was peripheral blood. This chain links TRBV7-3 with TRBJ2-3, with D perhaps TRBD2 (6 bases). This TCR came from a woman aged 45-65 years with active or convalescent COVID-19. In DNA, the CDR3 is TGTGCCAGCAGACGAACGGGAGTCACAGATACGCAGTATTTT. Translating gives CASRRTGVTDTQYF.